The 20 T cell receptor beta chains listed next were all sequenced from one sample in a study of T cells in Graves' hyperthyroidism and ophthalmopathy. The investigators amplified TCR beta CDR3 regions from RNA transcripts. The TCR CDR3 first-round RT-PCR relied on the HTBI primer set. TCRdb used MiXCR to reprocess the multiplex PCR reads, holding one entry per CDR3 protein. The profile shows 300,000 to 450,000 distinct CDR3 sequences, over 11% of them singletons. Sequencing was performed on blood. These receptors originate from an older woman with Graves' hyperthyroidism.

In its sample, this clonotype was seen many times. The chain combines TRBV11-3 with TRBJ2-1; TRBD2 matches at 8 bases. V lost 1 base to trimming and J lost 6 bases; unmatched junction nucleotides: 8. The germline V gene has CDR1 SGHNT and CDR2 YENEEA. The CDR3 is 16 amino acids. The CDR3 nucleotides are TGTGCCAGCAGCTTAGTTACTAGCGGCCACCGCAATGAGCAGTTCTTC. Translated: CASSLVTSGHRNEQFF.

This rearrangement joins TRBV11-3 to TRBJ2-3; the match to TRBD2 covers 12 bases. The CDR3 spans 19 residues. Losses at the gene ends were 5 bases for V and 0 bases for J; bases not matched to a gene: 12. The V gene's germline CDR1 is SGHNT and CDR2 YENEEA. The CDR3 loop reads CASSQLLAGGATSTDTQYF. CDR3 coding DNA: TGTGCCAGCAGCCAACTACTAGCGGGAGGAGCTACTAGCACAGATACGCAGTATTTT.

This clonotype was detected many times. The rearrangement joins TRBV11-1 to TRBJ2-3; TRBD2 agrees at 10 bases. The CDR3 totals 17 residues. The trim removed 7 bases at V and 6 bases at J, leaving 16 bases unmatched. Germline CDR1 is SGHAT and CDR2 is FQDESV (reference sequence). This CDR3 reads CASTSGLLAGKLDTQYF. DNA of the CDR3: TGTGCCAGCACCTCCGGGCTACTAGCGGGAAAATTGGATACGCAGTATTTT.

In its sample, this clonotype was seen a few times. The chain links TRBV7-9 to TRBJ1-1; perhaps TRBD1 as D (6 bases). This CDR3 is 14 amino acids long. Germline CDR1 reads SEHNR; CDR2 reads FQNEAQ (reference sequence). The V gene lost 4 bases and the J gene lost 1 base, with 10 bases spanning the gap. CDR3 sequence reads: CASSSGVKNTEAFF. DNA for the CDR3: TGTGCCAGCAGCTCAGGGGTGAAGAACACTGAAGCTTTCTTT.

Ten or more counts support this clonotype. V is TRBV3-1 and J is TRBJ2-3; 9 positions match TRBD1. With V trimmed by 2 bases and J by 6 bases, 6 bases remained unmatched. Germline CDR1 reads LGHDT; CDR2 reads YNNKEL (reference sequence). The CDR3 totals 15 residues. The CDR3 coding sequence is TGTGCCAGCAGCCAAACGGACAGGGGCAGGGATACGCAGTATTTT. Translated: CASSQTDRGRDTQYF.

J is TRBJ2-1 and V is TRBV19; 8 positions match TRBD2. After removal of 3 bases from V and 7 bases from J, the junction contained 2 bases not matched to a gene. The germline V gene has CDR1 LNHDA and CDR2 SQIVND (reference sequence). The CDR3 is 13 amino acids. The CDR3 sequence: CASSMASGNEQFF. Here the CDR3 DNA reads TGTGCCAGTAGTATGGCTAGCGGGAATGAGCAGTTCTTC.

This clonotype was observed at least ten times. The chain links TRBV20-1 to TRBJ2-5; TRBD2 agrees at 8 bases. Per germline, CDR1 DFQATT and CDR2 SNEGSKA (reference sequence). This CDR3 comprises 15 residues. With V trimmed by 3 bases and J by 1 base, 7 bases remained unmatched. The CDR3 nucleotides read TGCAGTGCTAGCGACATGCTAGCGGGCCAAGAGACCCAGTACTTC. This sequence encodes CSASDMLAGQETQYF.

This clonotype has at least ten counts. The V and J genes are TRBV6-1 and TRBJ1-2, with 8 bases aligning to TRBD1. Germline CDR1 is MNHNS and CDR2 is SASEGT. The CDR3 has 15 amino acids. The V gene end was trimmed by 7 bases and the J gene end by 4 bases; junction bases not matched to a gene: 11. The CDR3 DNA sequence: TGTGCCAGCAATGAGATGACAGGGGCGGCCTATGGCTACACCTTC. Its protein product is CASNEMTGAAYGYTF.

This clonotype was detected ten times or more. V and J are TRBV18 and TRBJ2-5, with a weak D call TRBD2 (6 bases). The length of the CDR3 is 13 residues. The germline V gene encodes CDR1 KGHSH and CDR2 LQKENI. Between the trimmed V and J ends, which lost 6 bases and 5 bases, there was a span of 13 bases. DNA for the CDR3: TGTGCCAGCTCCCCTAGCGAGTGGGAGACCCAGTACTTC. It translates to CASSPSEWETQYF.

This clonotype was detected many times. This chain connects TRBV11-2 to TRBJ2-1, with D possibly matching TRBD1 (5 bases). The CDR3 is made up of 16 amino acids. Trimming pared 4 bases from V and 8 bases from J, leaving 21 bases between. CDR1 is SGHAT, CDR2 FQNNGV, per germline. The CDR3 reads CASSSRGRPGAYEQFF. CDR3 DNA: TGTGCCAGCAGCTCAAGAGGACGTCCTGGGGCCTATGAGCAGTTCTTC.

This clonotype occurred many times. CDR3 amino acids: CASSSKGHQKPFF. In DNA form, the CDR3 reads TGTGCCAGCAGCTCAAAGGGACACCAGAAGCCGTTCTTC. The chain joins TRBV11-3 to TRBJ2-1, with D possibly matching TRBD1 (6 bases). This CDR3 is built from 13 residues. Trimming took 4 bases from V and 15 from J, leaving 19 bases between them. CDR1 SGHNT and CDR2 YENEEA come from the germline V gene.

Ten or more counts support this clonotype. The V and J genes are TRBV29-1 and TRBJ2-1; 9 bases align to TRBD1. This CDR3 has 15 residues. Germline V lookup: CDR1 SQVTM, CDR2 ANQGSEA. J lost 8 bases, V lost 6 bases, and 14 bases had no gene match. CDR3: CSVWGGQGWSDEQFF. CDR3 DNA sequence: TGCAGCGTCTGGGGGGGACAGGGTTGGAGCGATGAGCAGTTCTTC.

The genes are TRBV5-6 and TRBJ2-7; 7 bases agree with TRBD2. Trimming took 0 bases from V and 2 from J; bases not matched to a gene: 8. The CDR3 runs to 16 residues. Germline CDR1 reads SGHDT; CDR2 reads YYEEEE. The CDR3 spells CASSLGRPSGPYEQYF. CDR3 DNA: TGTGCCAGCAGCTTGGGAAGGCCTAGCGGCCCCTACGAGCAGTACTTC. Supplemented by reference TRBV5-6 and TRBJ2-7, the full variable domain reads DAGVTQSPTHLIKTRGQQVTLRCSPKSGHDTVSWYQQALGQGPQFIFQYYEEEERQRGNFPDRFSGHQFPNYSSELNVNALLLGDSALYLCASSLGRPSGPYEQYFGPGTRLTVT.

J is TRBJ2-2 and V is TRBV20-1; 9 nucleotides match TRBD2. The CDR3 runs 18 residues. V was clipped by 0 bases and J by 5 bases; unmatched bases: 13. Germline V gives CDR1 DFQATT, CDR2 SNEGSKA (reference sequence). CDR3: CSARDPRASGKYTGELFF. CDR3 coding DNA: TGCAGTGCTAGAGATCCCCGGGCTAGCGGGAAGTATACCGGGGAGCTGTTTTTT.

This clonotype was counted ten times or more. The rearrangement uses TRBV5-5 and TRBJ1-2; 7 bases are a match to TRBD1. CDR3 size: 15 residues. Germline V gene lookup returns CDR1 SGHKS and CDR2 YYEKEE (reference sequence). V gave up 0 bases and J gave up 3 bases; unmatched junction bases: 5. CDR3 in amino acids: CASSLAVGTDYGYTF. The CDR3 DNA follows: TGTGCCAGCAGCTTGGCTGTCGGGACAGACTATGGCTACACCTTC. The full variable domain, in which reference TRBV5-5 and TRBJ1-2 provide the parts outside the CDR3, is DAGVTQSPTHLIKTRGQQVTLRCSPISGHKSVSWYQQVLGQGPQFIFQYYEKEERGRGNFPDRFSARQFPNYSSELNVNALLLGDSALYLCASSLAVGTDYGYTFGSGTRLTVV.

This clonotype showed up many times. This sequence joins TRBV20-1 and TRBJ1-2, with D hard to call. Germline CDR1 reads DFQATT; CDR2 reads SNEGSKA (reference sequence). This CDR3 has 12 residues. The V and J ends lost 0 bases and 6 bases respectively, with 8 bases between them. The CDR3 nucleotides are TGCAGTGCTAGAGAAACCCAGAATGGCTACACCTTC. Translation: CSARETQNGYTF.

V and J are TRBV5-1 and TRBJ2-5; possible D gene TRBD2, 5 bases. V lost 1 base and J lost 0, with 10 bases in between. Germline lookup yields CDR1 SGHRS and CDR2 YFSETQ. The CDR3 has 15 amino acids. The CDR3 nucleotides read TGCGCCAGCAGCTTGTTCGGGAATAACCAAGAGACCCAGTACTTC. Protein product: CASSLFGNNQETQYF.

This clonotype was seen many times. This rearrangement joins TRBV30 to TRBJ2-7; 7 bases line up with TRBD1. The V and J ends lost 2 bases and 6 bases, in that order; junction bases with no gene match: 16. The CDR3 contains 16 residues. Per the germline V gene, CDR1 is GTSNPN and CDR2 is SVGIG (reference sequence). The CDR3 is CAWSPSDRPVRSEQYF. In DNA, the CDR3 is TGTGCCTGGAGTCCCTCGGACAGGCCGGTCAGGTCCGAGCAGTACTTC. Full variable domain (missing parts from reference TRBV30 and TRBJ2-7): SQTIHQWPATLVQPVGSPLSLECTVEGTSNPNLYWYRQAAGRGLQLLFYSVGIGQISSEVPQNLSASRPQDRQFILSSKKLLLSDSGFYLCAWSPSDRPVRSEQYFGPGTRLTVT.

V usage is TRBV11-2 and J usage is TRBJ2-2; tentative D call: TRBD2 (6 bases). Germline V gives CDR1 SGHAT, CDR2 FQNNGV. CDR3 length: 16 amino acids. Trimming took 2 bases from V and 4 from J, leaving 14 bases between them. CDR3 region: CASSLMLAGTTGELFF. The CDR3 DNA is TGTGCCAGCAGCTTAATGTTGGCGGGAACCACCGGGGAGCTGTTTTTT.

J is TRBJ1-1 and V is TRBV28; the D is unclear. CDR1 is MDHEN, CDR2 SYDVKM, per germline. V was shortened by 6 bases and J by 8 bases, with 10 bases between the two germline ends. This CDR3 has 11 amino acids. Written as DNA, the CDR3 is TGTGCCAGCAGGTCCGCCACAGAAGCTTTCTTT. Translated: CASRSATEAFF.